This TCR beta chain was documented in a study of T cell repertoires in cytomegalovirus infection. As for the study in general: Through public TCR beta signatures, both CMV infection and matching HLA type were indicated.

This clonotype was seen ten or more times. Its antigen remains unidentified. General study results and limits: CMV carriers having the relevant HLA were flagged by cumulative public TCR beta family frequency. Dominant in the ex vivo response were TCR beta clonotypes restricted by HLA-C and specific for CMV.

The CDR3 runs 13 residues. V gave up 5 bases and J gave up 4 bases, with 11 bases separating them. Germline V gene data show CDR1 as SGHTA and CDR2 as FQGNSA. TCRdb re-derived calls from the reads in MiXCR, one entry per CDR3 protein. This table has hundreds of thousands of distinct CDR3 sequences, about 40% appearing once. V usage is TRBV7-2 and J usage is TRBJ1-2; unclear D gene. The origin of this receptor is a human donor in good health (CMV status not recorded). Some clones in this sample may be carry-over from other donors' samples. The sequenced material came from PBMCs. The DNA of the CDR3 is TGTGCCAGCAGCATCCCAGGTGGCTATGGCTACACCTTC. It encodes CASSIPGGYGYTF.